A selection of T cell receptor beta chains follows, all from one sample in a study of response to subunit inactivated influenza vaccine. TCRdb passed the RT-PCR reads through MiXCR, listing each CDR3 protein once. This table has about 540,000 distinct CDR3 sequences, roughly 23% appearing once. This sample was also put to use in a study of T cells expressing NK-cell markers.

This sample comprised CD4+ T cells sorted from PBMCs, obtained approximately 13 days after vaccination. These receptors were obtained from a man in his fifties who received an inactivated influenza vaccine. The CDR3 runs from the conserved cysteine through the conserved F or W. A D gene is named only where the DNA matches it firmly. Clone size is stated in some rows and not others, as once, few, many or a class when expanded.

J | V | D | size | CDR3 | DNA
TRBJ1-5 | TRBV7-2 | . | few | CASSPNLGNQPQHF | TGTGCCAGCAGCCCTAACCTAGGTAATCAGCCCCAGCATTTT
TRBJ1-6 | TRBV28 | . | few | CASSSGPGNSPLHF | TGTGCCAGCAGTTCGGGACCGGGTAATTCACCCCTCCACTTT
TRBJ2-1 | TRBV20-1 | TRBD1 | . | CSAREAEDRANNEQLF | TGCAGTGCTAGAGAGGCGGAGGACAGGGCAAACAATGAGCAGCTCTTC
TRBJ2-3 | TRBV6-2/TRBV6-3 | TRBD1 | . | CASSYNRDRVSQSTDTQYF | TGTGCCAGCAGTTACAACCGCGACAGGGTATCCCAAAGCACAGATACGCAGTATTTT
TRBJ2-7 | TRBV4-2 | . | many | CASSQVSVSYEQYF | TGTGCCAGCAGCCAGGTGTCGGTCTCCTACGAGCAGTACTTC
TRBJ2-3 | TRBV11-1 | . | medium-sized | CASSFNGAPDTQYF | TGTGCCAGCAGCTTTAACGGGGCCCCAGATACGCAGTATTTT
TRBJ2-4 | TRBV28 | . | few | CASSSQGIHKNIQYF | TGTGCCAGCAGCTCCCAGGGAATTCACAAAAACATTCAGTACTTC
TRBJ2-5 | TRBV28 | TRBD2 | few | CASSLLAGLFQETQYF | TGTGCCAGCAGTTTACTAGCGGGCCTCTTTCAAGAGACCCAGTACTTC
TRBJ2-7 | TRBV6-1 | . | few | CASSVSRAYEQYF | TGTGCCAGCAGTGTTTCCAGGGCGTACGAGCAGTACTTC
TRBJ2-3 | TRBV20-1 | . | . | CSALLPTPDTQYF | TGCAGTGCCCTCTTACCCACGCCAGATACGCAGTATTTT
TRBJ2-5 | TRBV6-1 | TRBD2 | few | CASSGRLAGEETQYF | TGTGCCAGCAGTGGAAGACTAGCGGGAGAGGAGACCCAGTACTTC
TRBJ2-5 | TRBV10-3 | . | . | CAISESKGQETQYF | TGTGCCATCAGTGAGTCGAAGGGCCAAGAGACCCAGTACTTC
TRBJ2-3 | TRBV5-1 | TRBD2 | few | CASSPKAGAIDTQYF | TGCGCCAGCAGTCCGAAAGCGGGAGCGATAGATACGCAGTATTTT
TRBJ2-5 | TRBV4-2 | . | . | CASSQGSDRQETQYF | TGTGCCAGCAGCCAAGGTTCGGACAGACAAGAGACCCAGTACTTC
TRBJ1-1 | TRBV12-3/TRBV12-4 | . | few | CASSFARAGMNTEAFF | TGTGCCAGCAGTTTTGCCAGGGCGGGCATGAACACTGAAGCTTTCTTT
TRBJ1-6 | TRBV10-3 | . | . | CAISEAAGNNSPLHF | TGTGCCATCAGTGAGGCGGCGGGGAATAATTCACCCCTCCACTTT
TRBJ2-3 | TRBV24-1 | TRBD1 | . | CATSPGTGGTDTQYF | TGTGCCACCAGTCCCGGGACAGGGGGCACAGATACGCAGTATTTT
TRBJ2-7 | TRBV20-1 | TRBD2 | few | CSARDRAGAYYEQYF | TGCAGTGCTAGAGATCGGGCGGGAGCCTACTACGAGCAGTACTTC
TRBJ1-1 | TRBV5-1 | . | . | CASSFLGGNTEAFF | TGCGCCAGCAGCTTTTTGGGGGGGAACACTGAAGCTTTCTTT
TRBJ1-1 | TRBV6-2/TRBV6-3 | TRBD1 | . | CASSSPGQMNTEAFF | TGTGCCAGCAGTTCCCCGGGACAGATGAACACTGAAGCTTTCTTT
TRBJ1-1 | TRBV7-8 | . | . | CASSLLSGGWNTEAFF | TGTGCCAGCAGCTTACTTTCCGGGGGTTGGAACACTGAAGCTTTCTTT
TRBJ1-6 | TRBV20-1 | . | many | CSATGPRNSPLHF | TGCAGTGCTACGGGACCGCGGAATTCACCCCTCCACTTT
TRBJ2-2 | TRBV5-1 | TRBD2 | many | CASSLPGLANTGELFF | TGCGCCAGCAGCTTACCGGGACTAGCAAACACCGGGGAGCTGTTTTTT
TRBJ2-1 | TRBV15 | . | . | CATSRDRGVSYNEQFF | TGTGCCACCAGCAGAGATCGGGGAGTCTCCTACAATGAGCAGTTCTTC
TRBJ1-5 | TRBV7-9 | . | . | CASSQDGLQPQHF | TGTGCCAGCAGCCAAGACGGGTTACAGCCCCAGCATTTT
TRBJ2-7 | TRBV20-1 | . | . | CSARAPISYEQYF | TGCAGTGCTAGGGCTCCGATCTCCTACGAGCAGTACTTC
TRBJ1-6 | TRBV7-2 | . | . | CASSLPQSPLHF | TGTGCCAGCAGCTTACCCCAATCACCCCTCCACTTT
TRBJ1-6 | TRBV3-1 | . | few | CASSQGQANSPLHF | TGTGCCAGCAGCCAAGGTCAAGCTAATTCACCCCTCCACTTT
TRBJ1-5 | TRBV29-1 | TRBD1 | . | CSVGDDRGQPQHF | TGCAGCGTAGGGGATGACAGGGGACAGCCCCAGCATTTT
TRBJ2-3 | TRBV12-3/TRBV12-4 | TRBD1 | . | CASSTKQGSTDTQYF | TGTGCCAGCAGCACAAAACAGGGGAGCACAGATACGCAGTATTTT
TRBJ2-1 | TRBV5-1 | TRBD2 | . | CASSSLAGNNEQFF | TGCGCCAGCAGCTCGCTAGCGGGCAACAATGAGCAGTTCTTC
TRBJ2-7 | TRBV4-3 | TRBD2 | . | CASSQGLAGDTYEQYF | TGCGCCAGCAGCCAAGGACTAGCGGGAGACACCTACGAGCAGTACTTC
TRBJ1-5 | TRBV9 | . | . | CASSVGSNQPQHF | TGTGCCAGCAGCGTCGGGAGCAATCAGCCCCAGCATTTT
TRBJ2-1 | TRBV10-2 | TRBD2 | few | CASSESGGPSKQFF | TGCGCCAGCAGTGAGTCGGGAGGGCCCAGCAAGCAGTTCTTC
TRBJ2-1 | TRBV7-9 | . | . | CASSPLTRRSYNEQFF | TGTGCCAGCAGCCCCTTAACTAGAAGGTCCTACAATGAGCAGTTCTTC
TRBJ2-3 | TRBV28 | TRBD2 | few | CASSSPPGGDTQYF | TGTGCCAGCAGTTCCCCTCCTGGGGGGGACACGCAGTATTTT
TRBJ1-1 | TRBV5-1 | . | . | CASSSSPGRDTEAFF | TGCGCCAGCAGCTCGTCGCCGGGCCGAGACACTGAAGCTTTCTTT
TRBJ2-3 | TRBV6-1 | . | . | CASSGGTLGTDTQYF | TGTGCCAGCAGTGGAGGGACATTGGGCACAGATACGCAGTATTTT
TRBJ2-1 | TRBV24-1 | . | few | CATSDQVMNSYNEQFF | TGTGCCACCAGTGATCAGGTGATGAACTCCTACAATGAGCAGTTCTTC
TRBJ2-1 | TRBV20-1 | . | . | CSGRDYNEQFF | TGCAGTGGCCGGGACTACAATGAGCAGTTCTTC
TRBJ1-5 | TRBV20-1 | . | . | CSAREVRGDQPQHF | TGCAGTGCTAGAGAGGTCCGCGGGGATCAGCCCCAGCATTTT
TRBJ1-2 | TRBV27 | . | . | CASRPPGFYGYTF | TGTGCCAGCAGGCCACCGGGATTTTATGGCTACACCTTC
TRBJ2-1 | TRBV14 | . | few | CASSQGRTLYNEQFF | TGTGCCAGCAGCCAAGGACGGACCCTCTACAATGAGCAGTTCTTC
TRBJ2-1 | TRBV7-2 | . | once | CASSSQGLANEQFF | TGTGCCAGCAGCTCCCAGGGACTTGCAAATGAGCAGTTCTTC
TRBJ2-5 | TRBV10-3 | TRBD2 | few | CAISDIAGGQETQYF | TGTGCCATCAGTGACATAGCGGGAGGGCAAGAGACCCAGTACTTC
TRBJ1-1 | TRBV20-1 | . | few | CSARKGALNTEAFF | TGCAGTGCAAGGAAGGGTGCGCTAAACACTGAAGCTTTCTTT
TRBJ2-4 | TRBV7-2 | . | . | CASTSGPIQYF | TGTGCCAGCACCTCAGGTCCCATTCAGTACTTC